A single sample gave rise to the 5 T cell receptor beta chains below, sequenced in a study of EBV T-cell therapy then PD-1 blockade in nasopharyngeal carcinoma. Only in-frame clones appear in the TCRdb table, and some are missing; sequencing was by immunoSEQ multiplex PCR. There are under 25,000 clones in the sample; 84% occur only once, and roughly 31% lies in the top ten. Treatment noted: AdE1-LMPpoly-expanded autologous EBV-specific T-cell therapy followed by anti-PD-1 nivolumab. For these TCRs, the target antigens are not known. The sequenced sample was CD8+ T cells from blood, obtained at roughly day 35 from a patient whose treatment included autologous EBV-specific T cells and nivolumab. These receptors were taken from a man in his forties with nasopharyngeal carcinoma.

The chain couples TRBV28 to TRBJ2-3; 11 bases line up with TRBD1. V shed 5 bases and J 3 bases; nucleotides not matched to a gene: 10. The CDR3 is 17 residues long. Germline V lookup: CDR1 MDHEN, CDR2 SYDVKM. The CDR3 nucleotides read TGTGCCAGCAGTAGCCCGGACAGGGGGCGTCTGACAGATACGCAGTATTTT. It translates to CASSSPDRGRLTDTQYF.

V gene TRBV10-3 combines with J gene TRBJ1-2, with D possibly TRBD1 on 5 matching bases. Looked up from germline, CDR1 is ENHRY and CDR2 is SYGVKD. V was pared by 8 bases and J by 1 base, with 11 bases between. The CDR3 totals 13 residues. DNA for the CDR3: TGTGCCATCCAAACCAGGGATAACTATGGCTACACCTTC. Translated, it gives CAIQTRDNYGYTF.

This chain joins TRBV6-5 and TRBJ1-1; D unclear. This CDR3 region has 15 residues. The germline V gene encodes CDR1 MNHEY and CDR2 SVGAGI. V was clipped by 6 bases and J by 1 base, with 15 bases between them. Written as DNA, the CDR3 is TGTGCCAGCAGGCCCCACCGGGTGGGGAACACTGAAGCTTTCTTT. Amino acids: CASRPHRVGNTEAFF.

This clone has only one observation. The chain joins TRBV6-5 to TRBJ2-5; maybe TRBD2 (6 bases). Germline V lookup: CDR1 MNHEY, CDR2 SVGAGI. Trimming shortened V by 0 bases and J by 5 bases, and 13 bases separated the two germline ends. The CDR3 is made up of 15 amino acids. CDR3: CASSYSGLLSETQYF. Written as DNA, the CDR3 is TGTGCCAGCAGTTACTCCGGACTATTATCTGAGACCCAGTACTTC.

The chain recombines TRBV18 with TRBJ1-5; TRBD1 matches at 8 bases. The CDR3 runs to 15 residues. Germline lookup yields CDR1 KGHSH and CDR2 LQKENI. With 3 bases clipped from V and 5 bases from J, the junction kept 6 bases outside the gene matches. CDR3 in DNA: TGTGCCAGCTCACCCTCCCCGGACAGGGATCAGCCCCAGCATTTT. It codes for CASSPSPDRDQPQHF.